In this sample, the clone carrying this T cell receptor beta chain turned up once. Antigen: not known. The sample originates from a study of OX40 agonist ivuxolimab in advanced cancers. Broader study findings: Expanded peripheral T cells had an undetermined antigen specificity. Among T cells, CD8+ cells averaged more expanded clones than CD4+ cells.

Some clones are missing from TCRdb's copy, which holds only in-frame ones; the method was immunoSEQ multiplex PCR. The sample records tens of thousands of clones, more than 80% being singletons. The origin of this receptor is an adult with an advanced solid tumor such as melanoma, head and neck, liver or kidney cancer. Source: CD4+ or CD8+ T cells sorted from blood, taken in a trial of the OX40 agonist ivuxolimab.

In DNA, the CDR3 is TGTGCCAGCAGTCGCAGGAATGCCTATGGCTACACCTTC. Protein product: CASSRRNAYGYTF. The chain is built from TRBV27 and TRBJ1-2, with D unresolved. This CDR3 is built from 13 residues. In germline, CDR1 is MNHEY, CDR2 SMNVEV (reference sequence). Trimming shortened V by 5 bases and J by 4 bases, and 11 bases separated the two germline ends.